A selection of T cell receptor beta chains follows, all from one sample in a study of blood T cell repertoires in COVID-19. The repertoire was sequenced with immunoSEQ multiplex PCR; TCRdb's copy has only in-frame clones and lacks some. The sample holds about 400,000 clones, just under 90% seen once. Sequenced material: PBMCs or T cells enriched from blood (not recorded which). These receptors originate from a woman in her twenties or thirties who had recovered from COVID-19. The CDR3 runs from the conserved cysteine through the conserved F or W.

v_gene: TRBV12-5
j_gene: TRBJ2-3
CDR3aa: CASGSRTGLSTDTQYF

v_gene: TRBV5-4
j_gene: TRBJ1-1
CDR3aa: CASSLAGINTEAFF

v_gene: TRBV6-2/TRBV6-3
j_gene: TRBJ1-2
CDR3aa: CASSPRGGTYGYTF

v_gene: TRBV13
j_gene: TRBJ1-3
CDR3aa: CASSLYRGFNSGNTIYF

v_gene: TRBV3-1/TRBV3-2
j_gene: TRBJ1-1
CDR3aa: CASSHAENEAFF

v_gene: TRBV9
j_gene: TRBJ2-1
CDR3aa: CASSVVADSYNEQFF

v_gene: TRBV3-1/TRBV3-2
j_gene: TRBJ1-5
CDR3aa: CASSLTPGNQPQHF

v_gene: TRBV7-9
j_gene: TRBJ2-2
CDR3aa: CASSLGGLAGSGELFF

v_gene: TRBV7-2
j_gene: TRBJ1-1
CDR3aa: CASSLYREGGNTEAFF

v_gene: TRBV2
j_gene: TRBJ2-7
CDR3aa: CASSGAGDVYF

v_gene: TRBV10-3
j_gene: TRBJ1-2
CDR3aa: CAIRPDRAYGYTF

v_gene: TRBV20-1
j_gene: TRBJ2-5
CDR3aa: CSASEGARETQYF